The clone carrying this TCR beta chain was detected only a few times. The data stem from a study of blood T cells in healthy people across ages. Germline V gene lookup returns CDR1 ENHRY and CDR2 SYGVKD. Between the trimmed V and J ends, which lost 4 bases and 5 bases, there was a span of 20 bases. This CDR3 is 16 amino acids long. Total RNA, at least 6 micrograms per sample, came from PBMCs. Then a second PCR, running roughly 7 to 11 cycles, was carried out with a sample-barcoded 5' primer and a J-beta primer mix. TCRdb reprocessed the 5' RACE reads via MiXCR and lists one record per CDR3 protein. The repertoire consists of approximately 780,000 distinct CDR3 sequences, with about a quarter occurring once and the leading ten covering 3%. The same specimen was also included in a second study, on T cells of mothers and their children. From that second work: Versus unrelated pairs, overlap was slightly higher in related mother-child pairs, without reaching significance. At a sensitivity of about 92 clones per million clonotypes, no persistent microchimeric T cell clones appeared.

The rearrangement uses TRBV10-3 and TRBJ2-5, with D possibly being TRBD1 (7 bases). Sequenced material: blood. This clonotype originated in a boy aged 10-17 years in good health. CDR3 amino acids: CAISASRGDSAETQYF. CDR3 bases: TGTGCCATCAGTGCATCCAGGGGGGACAGCGCGGAGACCCAGTACTTC.